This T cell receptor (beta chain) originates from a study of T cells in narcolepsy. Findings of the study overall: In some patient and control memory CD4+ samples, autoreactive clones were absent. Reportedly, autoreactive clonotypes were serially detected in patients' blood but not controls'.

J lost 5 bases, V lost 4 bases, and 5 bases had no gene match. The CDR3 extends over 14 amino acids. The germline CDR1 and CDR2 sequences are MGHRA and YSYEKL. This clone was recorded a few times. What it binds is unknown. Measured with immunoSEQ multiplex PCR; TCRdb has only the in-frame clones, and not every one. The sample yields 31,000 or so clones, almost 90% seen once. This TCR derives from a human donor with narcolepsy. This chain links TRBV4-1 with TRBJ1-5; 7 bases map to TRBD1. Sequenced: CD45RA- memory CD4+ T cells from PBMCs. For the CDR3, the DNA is TGCGCCAGCAGCCCCCAGGGGGGGTATCAGCCCCAGCATTTT. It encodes CASSPQGGYQPQHF.